The entry below gives a single T cell receptor (beta chain) sequence along with its context. Its antigen is unknown. This sample's treatment: approximately 10-day PBMC culture with coronavirus spike peptide pools or control peptides (ViraFEST assay). These data belong to a study of vaccination and CD4 T cells after COVID-19. This CDR3 is 16 amino acids long. Germline CDR1 is MNHNS and CDR2 is SASEGT. V was clipped by 8 bases and J by 4 bases; unmatched bases: 11. CD4+ T cells that had been cultured provided DNA sequenced with the Oncomine TCR Beta short-read assay. It was from cultured CD4+ T cells that genomic DNA was extracted. TCRdb called the PCR reads again in MiXCR, with one record for every CDR3 protein. The sample records approximately 12,000 distinct CDR3 sequences, under 35% being singletons.

The sequence came from a human donor who received a COVID-19 vaccine. Sample: CD4+ T cells from blood, cultured in vitro, taken before SARS-CoV-2 vaccination. The chain links TRBV6-1 to TRBJ1-2; 12 nucleotides agree with TRBD1. As DNA, the CDR3 is TGTGCCAGCTGGGGGACAGGGGGCCAAGGATTCTATGGCTACACCTTC. It encodes CASWGTGGQGFYGYTF.